Below, one T cell receptor beta chain is given with its context. Its antigen is undetermined. Read coverage stops 3 residues before the CDR3 terminus; the germline J gene supplies the remainder. These data originate in a study of T cell clonality in common variable immunodeficiency. CVID and control samples used equivalent genomic DNA input. Generated by immunoSEQ multiplex PCR, the TCRdb table keeps only in-frame clones and is missing some. There are 40,000 or so clones in the sample, none observed a single time. V lost 0 bases and J lost 9, with 9 bases in between. Germline-derived CDR1 and CDR2 are MNHNS and SASEGT. The CDR3 runs 13 residues. Of CVID subjects, 15 were female and approximately 31 male, mean age about 40. Caucasian heritage predominated among both patients and controls. Blood samples were heparinized, about 5 to 9 ml per donor. Findings and limits, study-wide: Common variable immunodeficiency TCR beta sequences reportedly had fewer deletions and N-nucleotide insertions.

The V and J genes are TRBV6-1 and TRBJ1-5; D is unclear. Sequenced: peripheral blood mononuclear cells. This TCR derives from a human donor with common variable immunodeficiency. CDR3 sequence: CASSEAWLWPQHF. CDR3 DNA, as far as it was read: TGTGCCAGCAGTGAAGCTTGGCTTTGGCCC.